A selection of T cell receptor beta chains follows, all from one sample in a study of monozygotic twins with inflammatory bowel disease. TCRdb processed the 5' RACE reads again and assigns one entry to each CDR3 protein, with no DNA. The sample's table shows a few hundred thousand distinct CDR3 sequences. Sequenced: blood. The receptors derive from a human donor with ulcerative colitis or Crohn's disease, or a healthy co-twin of an affected twin (not recorded which). Each CDR3 is given with its conserved first and last residue.

j_gene | v_gene | CDR3aa
TRBJ2-2 | TRBV12-3/TRBV12-4 | CASSFTPRTGELFF
TRBJ2-7 | TRBV30 | CAWSKTGNLYEQYF
TRBJ1-2 | TRBV7-8 | CASSLYRDSNYGYTF
TRBJ2-5 | TRBV6-5 | CASSYSVQETQYF
TRBJ2-7 | TRBV20-1 | CSARDRQGVIYEQYF
TRBJ2-1 | TRBV3-1 | CASSHGGVGFF
TRBJ1-5 | TRBV20-1 | CSAKTGVQPQHF
TRBJ1-1 | TRBV10-3 | CAIKGVNTEAFF
TRBJ1-5 | TRBV30 | CAWRQGLHQPQHF
TRBJ2-1 | TRBV29-1 | CSVARDRGLYNEQFF
TRBJ1-3 | TRBV12-3/TRBV12-4 | CASSFSGTVGNTIYF
TRBJ2-7 | TRBV5-1 | CASSLGTSGSQEQYF
TRBJ2-3 | TRBV10-3 | CAIRDSGRASDTQYF
TRBJ1-6 | TRBV27 | CASTLQGRFNSPLHF
TRBJ2-3 | TRBV28 | CASTAVFLGSDTQYF
TRBJ2-5 | TRBV7-2 | CASSLAGKIETQYF
TRBJ1-5 | TRBV20-1 | CSAKTGRLNQPQHF
TRBJ2-4 | TRBV18 | CASSPPGTLNIQYF
TRBJ2-7 | TRBV30 | CAWREGQIYEQYF
TRBJ1-4 | TRBV7-2 | CASSLVVMEKLFF